This T cell receptor (beta chain) was profiled in a study of blood T cell repertoires in COVID-19. Across the whole study: The samples span acute and convalescent COVID-19 from the United States, Italy and Spain.

This clone was detected once. Seattle patient enrollment occurred during active infection, with longitudinal follow-up thereafter. CDR3 size: 12 residues. The germline V and J ends were trimmed by 5 bases and 7 bases, with 11 bases remaining between them. Per germline, CDR1 MNHEY and CDR2 SVGEGT. Method: immunoSEQ multiplex PCR; TCRdb's copy keeps in-frame clones and lacks some. This sample carries fewer than 350,000 clones, about nine tenths of them seen once, and the ten largest clones take less than 5%. This clonotype was sampled from a woman aged 55-69 years with COVID-19, enrolled during active disease. The chain uses TRBV6-2 or TRBV6-3 and TRBJ1-1, with a possible D match to TRBD1 (5 bases). The sequencing sample was made of peripheral blood. The CDR3 is CASSRGPLEAFF. The CDR3, as DNA: TGTGCCAGCAGTAGGGGCCCCCTTGAAGCTTTCTTT.